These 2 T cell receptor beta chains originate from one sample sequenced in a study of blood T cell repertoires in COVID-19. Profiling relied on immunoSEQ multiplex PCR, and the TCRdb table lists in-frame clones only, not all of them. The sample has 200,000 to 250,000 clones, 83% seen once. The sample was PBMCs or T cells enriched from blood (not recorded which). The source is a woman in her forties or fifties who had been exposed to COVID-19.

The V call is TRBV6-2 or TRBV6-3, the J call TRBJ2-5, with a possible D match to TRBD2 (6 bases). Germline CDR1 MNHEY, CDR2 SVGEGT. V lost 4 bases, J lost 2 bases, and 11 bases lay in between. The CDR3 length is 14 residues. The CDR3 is CASSWSSAQETQYF. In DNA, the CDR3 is TGTGCCAGCAGTTGGTCTAGCGCACAAGAGACCCAGTACTTC.

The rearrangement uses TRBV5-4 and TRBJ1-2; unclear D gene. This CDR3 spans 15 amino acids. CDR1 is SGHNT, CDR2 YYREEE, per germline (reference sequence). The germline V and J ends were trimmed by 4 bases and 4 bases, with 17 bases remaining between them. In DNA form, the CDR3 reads TGTGCCAGCAGCCCACTTTCCGGCTACAGCTATGGCTACACCTTC. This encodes CASSPLSGYSYGYTF.